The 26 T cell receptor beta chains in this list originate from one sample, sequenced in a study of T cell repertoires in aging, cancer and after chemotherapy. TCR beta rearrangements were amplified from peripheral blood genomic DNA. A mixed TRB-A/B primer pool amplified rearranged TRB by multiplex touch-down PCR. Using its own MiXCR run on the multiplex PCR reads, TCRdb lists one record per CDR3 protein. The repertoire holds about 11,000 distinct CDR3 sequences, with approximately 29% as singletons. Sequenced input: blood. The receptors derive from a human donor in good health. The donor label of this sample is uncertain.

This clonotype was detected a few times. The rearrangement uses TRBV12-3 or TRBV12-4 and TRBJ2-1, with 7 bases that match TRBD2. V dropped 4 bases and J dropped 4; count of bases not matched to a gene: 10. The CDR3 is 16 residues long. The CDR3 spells CASSSGGQGGYNEQFF. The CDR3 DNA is TGTGCCAGCAGTTCGGGAGGTCAGGGTGGATACAATGAGCAGTTCTTC.

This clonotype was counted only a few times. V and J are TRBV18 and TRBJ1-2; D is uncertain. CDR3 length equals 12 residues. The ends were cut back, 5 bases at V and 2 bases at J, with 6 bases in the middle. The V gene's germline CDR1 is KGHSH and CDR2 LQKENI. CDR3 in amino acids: CASSGGNYGYTF. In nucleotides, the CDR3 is TGTGCCAGCTCAGGCGGGAACTATGGCTACACCTTC.

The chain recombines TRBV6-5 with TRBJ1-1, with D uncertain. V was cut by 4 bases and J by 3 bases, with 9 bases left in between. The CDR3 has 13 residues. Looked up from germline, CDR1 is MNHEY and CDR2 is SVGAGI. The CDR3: CASSWWVDTEAFF. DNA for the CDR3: TGTGCCAGCAGTTGGTGGGTTGACACTGAAGCTTTCTTT.

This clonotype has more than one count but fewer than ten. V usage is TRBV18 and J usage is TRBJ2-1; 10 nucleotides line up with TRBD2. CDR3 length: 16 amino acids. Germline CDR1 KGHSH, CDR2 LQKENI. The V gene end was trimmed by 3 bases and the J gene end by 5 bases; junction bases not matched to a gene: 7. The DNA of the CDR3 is TGTGCCAGCTCACCGTTACTAGCGGGAAGGGACAATGAGCAGTTCTTC. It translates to CASSPLLAGRDNEQFF.

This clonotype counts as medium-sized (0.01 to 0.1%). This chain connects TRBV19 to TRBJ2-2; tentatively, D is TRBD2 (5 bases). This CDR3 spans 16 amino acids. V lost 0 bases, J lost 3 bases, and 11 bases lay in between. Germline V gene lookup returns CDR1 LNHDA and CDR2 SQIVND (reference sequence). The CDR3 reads CASSIEEAGDTGELFF. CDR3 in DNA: TGTGCCAGTAGTATAGAGGAGGCAGGAGACACCGGGGAGCTGTTTTTT.

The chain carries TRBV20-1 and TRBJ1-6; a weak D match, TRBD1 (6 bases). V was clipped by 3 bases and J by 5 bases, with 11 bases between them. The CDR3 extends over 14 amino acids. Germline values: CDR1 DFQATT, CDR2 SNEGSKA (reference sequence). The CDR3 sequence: CSARLGADNSPLHF. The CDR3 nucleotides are TGCAGTGCTAGGTTGGGGGCCGATAATTCACCCCTCCACTTT.

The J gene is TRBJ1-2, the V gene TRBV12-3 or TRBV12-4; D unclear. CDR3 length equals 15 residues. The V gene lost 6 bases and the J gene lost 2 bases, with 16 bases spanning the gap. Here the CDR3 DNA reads TGTGCCAGCAGCCTCTTAGGAGGGCCCAACTATGGCTACACCTTC. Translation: CASSLLGGPNYGYTF.

CDR3 bases: TGTGCCAGCAGTTCCCTCGGGACCTTGGGAGAGACCCAGTACTTC. Translation: CASSSLGTLGETQYF. The gene calls are TRBV12-3 or TRBV12-4 and TRBJ2-5, with D tentatively TRBD1 or TRBD2 (5 bases each). The CDR3 is made up of 15 amino acids. Trimming pared 4 bases from V and 4 bases from J, leaving 16 bases between.

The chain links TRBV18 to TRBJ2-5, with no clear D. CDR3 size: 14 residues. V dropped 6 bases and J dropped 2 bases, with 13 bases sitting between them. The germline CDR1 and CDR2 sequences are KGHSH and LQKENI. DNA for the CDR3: TGTGCCAGCTCGAGGAGCCTTGGGCAAGAGACCCAGTACTTC. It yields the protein CASSRSLGQETQYF.

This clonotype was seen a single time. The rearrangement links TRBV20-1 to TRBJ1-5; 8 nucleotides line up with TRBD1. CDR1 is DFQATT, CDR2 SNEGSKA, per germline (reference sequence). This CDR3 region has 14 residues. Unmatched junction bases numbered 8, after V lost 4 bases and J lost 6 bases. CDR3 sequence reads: CSAKTGAGSQPQHF. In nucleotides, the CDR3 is TGCAGTGCTAAGACAGGGGCGGGCAGTCAGCCCCAGCATTTT.

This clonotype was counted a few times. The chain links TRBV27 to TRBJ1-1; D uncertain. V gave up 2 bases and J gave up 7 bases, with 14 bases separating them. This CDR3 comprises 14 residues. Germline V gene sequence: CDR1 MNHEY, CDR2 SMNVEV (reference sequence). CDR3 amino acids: CASSLKQTSNEAFF. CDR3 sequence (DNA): TGTGCCAGCAGTTTAAAGCAGACATCCAATGAAGCTTTCTTT.

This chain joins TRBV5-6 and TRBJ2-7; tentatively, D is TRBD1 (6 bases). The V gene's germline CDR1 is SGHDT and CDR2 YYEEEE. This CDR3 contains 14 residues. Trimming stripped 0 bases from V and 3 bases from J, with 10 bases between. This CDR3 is CASSLGSGHYEQYF. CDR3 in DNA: TGTGCCAGCAGCTTGGGGTCGGGACACTACGAGCAGTACTTC. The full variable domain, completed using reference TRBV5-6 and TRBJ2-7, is DAGVTQSPTHLIKTRGQQVTLRCSPKSGHDTVSWYQQALGQGPQFIFQYYEEEERQRGNFPDRFSGHQFPNYSSELNVNALLLGDSALYLCASSLGSGHYEQYFGPGTRLTVT.

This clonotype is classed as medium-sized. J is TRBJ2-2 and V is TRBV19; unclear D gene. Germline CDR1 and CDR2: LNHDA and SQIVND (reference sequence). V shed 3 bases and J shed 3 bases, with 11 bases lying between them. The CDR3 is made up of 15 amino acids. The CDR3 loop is CASSISHGYTGELFF. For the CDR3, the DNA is TGTGCCAGTAGTATCTCACACGGATACACCGGGGAGCTGTTTTTT. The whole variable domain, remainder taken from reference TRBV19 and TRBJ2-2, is DGGITQSPKYLFRKEGQNVTLSCEQNLNHDAMYWYRQDPGQGLRLIYYSQIVNDFQKGDIAEGYSVSREKKESFPLTVTSAQKNPTAFYLCASSISHGYTGELFFGEGSRLTVL.

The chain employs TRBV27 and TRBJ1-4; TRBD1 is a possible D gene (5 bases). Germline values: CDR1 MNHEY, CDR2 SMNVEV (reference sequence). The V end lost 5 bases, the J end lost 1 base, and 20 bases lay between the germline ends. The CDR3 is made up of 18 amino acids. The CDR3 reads CASSPLRGRLGTNEKLFF. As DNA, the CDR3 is TGTGCCAGCAGTCCTCTAAGGGGCAGATTAGGAACTAATGAAAAACTGTTTTTT. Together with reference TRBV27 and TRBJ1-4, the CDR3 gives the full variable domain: EAQVTQNPRYLITVTGKKLTVTCSQNMNHEYMSWYRQDPGLGLRQIYYSMNVEVTDKGDVPEGYKVSRKEKRNFPLILESPSPNQTSLYFCASSPLRGRLGTNEKLFFGSGTQLSVL.

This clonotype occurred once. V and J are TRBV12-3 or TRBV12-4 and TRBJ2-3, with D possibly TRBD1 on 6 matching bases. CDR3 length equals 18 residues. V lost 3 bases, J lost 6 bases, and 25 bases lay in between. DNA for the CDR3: TGTGCCAGCAGTTTTTTTTCATTAGGTCTGGGGGCCACTGATACGCAGTATTTT. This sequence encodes CASSFFSLGLGATDTQYF.

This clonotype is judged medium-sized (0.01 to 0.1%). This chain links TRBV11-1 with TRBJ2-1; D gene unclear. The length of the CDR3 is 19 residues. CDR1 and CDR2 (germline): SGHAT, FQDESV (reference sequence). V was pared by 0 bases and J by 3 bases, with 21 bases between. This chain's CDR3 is CASSLAGTAQMFGYNEQFF. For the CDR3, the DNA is TGTGCCAGCAGCTTAGCTGGTACCGCGCAAATGTTCGGCTACAATGAGCAGTTCTTC.

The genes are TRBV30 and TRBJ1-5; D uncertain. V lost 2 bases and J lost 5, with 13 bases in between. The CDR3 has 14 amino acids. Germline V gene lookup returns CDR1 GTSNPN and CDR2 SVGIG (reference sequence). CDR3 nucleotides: TGTGCCTGGAGTACTCGTTTCACGGATCAGCCCCAGCATTTT. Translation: CAWSTRFTDQPQHF.

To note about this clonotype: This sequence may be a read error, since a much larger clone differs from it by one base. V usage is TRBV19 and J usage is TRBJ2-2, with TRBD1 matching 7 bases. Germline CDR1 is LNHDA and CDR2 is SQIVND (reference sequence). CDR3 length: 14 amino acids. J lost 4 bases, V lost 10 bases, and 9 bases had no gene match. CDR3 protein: CATLDRCGTGELFF. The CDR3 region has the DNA TGTGCCACCCTGGACAGGTGCGGCACCGGGGAGCTGTTTTTT.

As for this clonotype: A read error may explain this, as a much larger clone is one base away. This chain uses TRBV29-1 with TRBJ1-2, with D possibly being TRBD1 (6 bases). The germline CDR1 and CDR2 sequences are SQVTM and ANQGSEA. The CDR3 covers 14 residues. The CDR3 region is CSVIQGAFPYGHTF. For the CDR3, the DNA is TGCAGCGTTATACAGGGCGCTTTCCCCTATGGCCACACCTTC.

The CDR3 protein is CASGVGTLNNEQFF. The CDR3 nucleotides are TGTGCCAGCGGGGTGGGGACTCTCAACAATGAGCAGTTCTTC. The chain is built from TRBV6-1 and TRBJ2-1, with a tentative D call TRBD2 (6 bases). The germline gives CDR1 MNHNS, CDR2 SASEGT. The CDR3 is 14 residues long. With 8 bases removed from V and 5 bases from J, the gap between germline ends came to 16 bases.

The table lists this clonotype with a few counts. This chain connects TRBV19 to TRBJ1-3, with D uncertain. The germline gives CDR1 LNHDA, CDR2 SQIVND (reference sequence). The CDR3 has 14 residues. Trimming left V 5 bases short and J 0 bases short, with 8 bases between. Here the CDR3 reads CASSSGLSGNTIYF. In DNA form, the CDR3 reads TGTGCCAGTAGTTCAGGACTCTCTGGAAACACCATATATTTT. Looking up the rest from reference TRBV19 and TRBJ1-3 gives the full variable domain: DGGITQSPKYLFRKEGQNVTLSCEQNLNHDAMYWYRQDPGQGLRLIYYSQIVNDFQKGDIAEGYSVSREKKESFPLTVTSAQKNPTAFYLCASSSGLSGNTIYFGEGSWLTVV.

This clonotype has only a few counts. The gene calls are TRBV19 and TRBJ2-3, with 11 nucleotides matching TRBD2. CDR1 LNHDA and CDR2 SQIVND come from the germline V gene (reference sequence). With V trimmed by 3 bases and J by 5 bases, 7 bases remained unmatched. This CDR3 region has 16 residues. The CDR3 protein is CASSMISGRARDTQYF. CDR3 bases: TGTGCCAGTAGTATGATTAGCGGGAGGGCCAGAGATACGCAGTATTTT.

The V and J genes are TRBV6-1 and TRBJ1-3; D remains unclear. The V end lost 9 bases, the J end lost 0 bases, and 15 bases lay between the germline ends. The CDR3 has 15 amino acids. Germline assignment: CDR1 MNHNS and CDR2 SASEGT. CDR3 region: CASNPRDSSGNTIYF. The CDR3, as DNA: TGTGCCAGTAACCCCCGTGATAGCTCTGGAAACACCATATATTTT.

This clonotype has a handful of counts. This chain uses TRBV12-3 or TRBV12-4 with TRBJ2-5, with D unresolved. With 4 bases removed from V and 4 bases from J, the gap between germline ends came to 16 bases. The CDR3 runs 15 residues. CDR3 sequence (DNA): TGTGCCAGCAGTTACCTTCAAGGGATTCGAGAGACCCAGTACTTC. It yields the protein CASSYLQGIRETQYF.

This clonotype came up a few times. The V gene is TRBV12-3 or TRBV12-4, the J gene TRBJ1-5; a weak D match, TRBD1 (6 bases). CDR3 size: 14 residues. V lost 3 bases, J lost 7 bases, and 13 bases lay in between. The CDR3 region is CASSFGQGNQPQHF. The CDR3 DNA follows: TGTGCCAGCAGTTTCGGGCAGGGGAACCAGCCCCAGCATTTT.

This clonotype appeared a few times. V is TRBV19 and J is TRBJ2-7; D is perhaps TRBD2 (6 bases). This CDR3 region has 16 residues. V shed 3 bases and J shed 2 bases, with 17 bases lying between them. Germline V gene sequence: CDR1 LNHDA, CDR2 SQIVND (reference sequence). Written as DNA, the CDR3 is TGTGCCAGTAGTATCGGGGGACTTCAACCGGCCTACGAGCAGTACTTC. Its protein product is CASSIGGLQPAYEQYF.